These 2 T cell receptor beta chains were sequenced from one sample in a study of CD8 T cells in ankylosing spondylitis. TCRdb reprocessed the 5' RACE reads via MiXCR and lists one record per CDR3 protein. The sample lists some 800,000 distinct CDR3 sequences, approximately 12% seen once, with roughly 0.51% in the top ten. These receptors' antigens are unknown. Overall study results and limits: Under 10 highly homologous variants formed a TCR beta motif that appeared characteristic of ankylosing spondylitis blood.

The sequenced material came from blood, either unsorted or a sorted T cell fraction (not recorded which). These receptors were obtained from a male donor with ankylosing spondylitis.

The chain employs TRBV10-1 and TRBJ2-3, with TRBD2 matching 10 bases. Germline V gives CDR1 WNHNN, CDR2 SYGVQD (reference sequence). With 1 base clipped from V and 2 bases from J, the junction kept 12 bases outside the gene matches. The CDR3 is made up of 19 amino acids. CDR3 in amino acids: CASSEYPSGGSANTDTQYF. The CDR3 region has the DNA TGCGCCAGCAGTGAGTACCCTAGCGGGGGATCTGCCAACACAGATACGCAGTATTTT.

This clonotype was seen repeatedly, ten times or more. The chain employs TRBV29-1 and TRBJ1-1; D gene unclear. The length of the CDR3 is 13 residues. CDR1 is SQVTM and CDR2 is ANQGSEA in the germline V gene. The V end was cut by 5 bases, the J end by 1 base, with 11 bases between. This CDR3 reads CSVQPVANTEAFF. CDR3 sequence (DNA): TGCAGCGTTCAGCCGGTGGCGAACACTGAAGCTTTCTTT.